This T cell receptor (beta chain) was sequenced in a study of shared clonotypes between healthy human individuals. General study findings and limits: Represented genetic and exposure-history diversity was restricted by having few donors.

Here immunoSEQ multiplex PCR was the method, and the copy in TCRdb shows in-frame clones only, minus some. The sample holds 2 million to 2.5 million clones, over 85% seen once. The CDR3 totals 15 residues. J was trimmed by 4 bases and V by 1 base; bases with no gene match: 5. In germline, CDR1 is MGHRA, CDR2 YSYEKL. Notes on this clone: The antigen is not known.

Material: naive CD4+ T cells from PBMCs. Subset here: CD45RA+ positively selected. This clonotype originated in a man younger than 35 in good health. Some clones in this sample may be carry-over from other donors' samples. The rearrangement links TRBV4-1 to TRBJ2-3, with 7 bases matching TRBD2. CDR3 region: CASSQVGGPPDTQYF. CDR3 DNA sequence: TGCGCCAGCAGCCAAGTGGGAGGGCCGCCAGATACGCAGTATTTT.